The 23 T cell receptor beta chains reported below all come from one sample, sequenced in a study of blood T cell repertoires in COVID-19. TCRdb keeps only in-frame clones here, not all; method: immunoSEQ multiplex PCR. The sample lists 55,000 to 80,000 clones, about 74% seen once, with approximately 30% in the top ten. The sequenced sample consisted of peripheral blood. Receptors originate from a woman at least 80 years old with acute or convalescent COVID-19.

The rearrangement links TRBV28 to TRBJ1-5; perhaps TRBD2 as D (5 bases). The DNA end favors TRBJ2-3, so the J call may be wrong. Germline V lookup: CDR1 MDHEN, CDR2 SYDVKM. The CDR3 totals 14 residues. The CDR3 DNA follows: TGTGCCAGCAGTTTATTAGCCGACTATCAGCCCCAGTATTTT. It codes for CASSLLADYQPQYF.

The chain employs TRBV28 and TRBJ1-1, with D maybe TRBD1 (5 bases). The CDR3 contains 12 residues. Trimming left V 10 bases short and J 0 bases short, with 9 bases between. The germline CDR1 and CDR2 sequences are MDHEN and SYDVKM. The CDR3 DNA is TGTGCCACAATAGGGGTGAACACTGAAGCTTTCTTT. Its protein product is CATIGVNTEAFF.

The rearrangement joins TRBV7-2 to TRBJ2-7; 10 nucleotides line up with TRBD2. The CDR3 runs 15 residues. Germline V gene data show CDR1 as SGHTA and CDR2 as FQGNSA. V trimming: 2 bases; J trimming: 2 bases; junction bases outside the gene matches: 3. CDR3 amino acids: CASSLISGRAYEQYF. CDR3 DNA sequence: TGTGCCAGCAGCTTAATAAGCGGGAGGGCCTACGAGCAGTACTTC. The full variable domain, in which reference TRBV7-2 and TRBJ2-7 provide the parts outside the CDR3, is GAGVSQSPSNKVTEKGKDVELRCDPISGHTALYWYRQSLGQGLEFLIYFQGNSAPDKSGLPSDRFSAERTGGSVSTLTIQRTQQEDSAVYLCASSLISGRAYEQYFGPGTRLTVT.

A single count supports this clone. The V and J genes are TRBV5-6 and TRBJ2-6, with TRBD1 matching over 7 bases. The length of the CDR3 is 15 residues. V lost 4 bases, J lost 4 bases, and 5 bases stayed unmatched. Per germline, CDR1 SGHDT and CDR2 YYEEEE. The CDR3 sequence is CASSSRGTGANVLTF. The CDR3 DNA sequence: TGTGCCAGCAGCAGCAGGGGGACCGGGGCCAACGTCCTGACTTTC.

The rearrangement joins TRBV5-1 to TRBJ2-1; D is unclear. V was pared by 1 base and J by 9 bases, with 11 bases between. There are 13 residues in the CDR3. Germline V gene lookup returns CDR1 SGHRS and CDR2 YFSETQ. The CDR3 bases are TGCGCCAGCAGCTTGCCCACGGCGGTTGAGCAGTTCTTC. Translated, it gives CASSLPTAVEQFF.

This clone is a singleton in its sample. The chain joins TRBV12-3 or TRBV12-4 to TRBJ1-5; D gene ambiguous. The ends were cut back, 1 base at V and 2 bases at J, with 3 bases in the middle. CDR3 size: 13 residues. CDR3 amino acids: CASSLVGNQPQHF. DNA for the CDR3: TGTGCCAGCAGTTTAGTAGGCAATCAGCCCCAGCATTTT.

CDR3 nucleotide sequence: TGTGCCAGCAGCCAGGACAGGGGTGCAGATACGCAGTATTTT. It yields the protein CASSQDRGADTQYF. This chain joins TRBV7-9 and TRBJ2-3; 9 bases match TRBD1. The CDR3 totals 14 residues. Germline CDR1 and CDR2: SEHNR and FQNEAQ (reference sequence). After removal of 5 bases from V and 4 bases from J, the junction contained 4 bases not matched to a gene.

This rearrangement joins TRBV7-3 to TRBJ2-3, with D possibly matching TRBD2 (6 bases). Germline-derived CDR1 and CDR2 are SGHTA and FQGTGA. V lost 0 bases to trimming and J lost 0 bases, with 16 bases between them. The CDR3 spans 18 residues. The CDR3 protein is CASSLTGFGTPSTDTQYF. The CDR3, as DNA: TGTGCCAGCAGCTTAACAGGATTTGGGACTCCTAGCACAGATACGCAGTATTTT.

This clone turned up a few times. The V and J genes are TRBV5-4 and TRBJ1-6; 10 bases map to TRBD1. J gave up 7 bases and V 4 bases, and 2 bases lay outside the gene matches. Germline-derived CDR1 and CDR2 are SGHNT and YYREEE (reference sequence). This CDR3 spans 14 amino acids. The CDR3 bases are TGTGCCAGCAGCAGGGACAGGGGAAATTCACCCCTCCACTTT. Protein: CASSRDRGNSPLHF.

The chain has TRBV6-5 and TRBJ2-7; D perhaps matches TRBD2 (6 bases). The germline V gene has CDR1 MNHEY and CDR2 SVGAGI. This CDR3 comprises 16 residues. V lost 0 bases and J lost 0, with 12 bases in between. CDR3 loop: CASSYSRGRSSYEQYF. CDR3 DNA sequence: TGTGCCAGCAGTTACTCCCGGGGGAGATCCTCCTACGAGCAGTACTTC.

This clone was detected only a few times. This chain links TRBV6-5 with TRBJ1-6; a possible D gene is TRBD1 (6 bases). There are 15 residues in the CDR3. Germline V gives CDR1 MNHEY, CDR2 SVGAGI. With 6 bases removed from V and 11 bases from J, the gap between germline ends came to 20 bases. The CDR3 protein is CASRGYRERRTPLHF. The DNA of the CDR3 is TGTGCCAGCAGGGGTTACAGGGAACGGAGGACACCCCTCCACTTT.

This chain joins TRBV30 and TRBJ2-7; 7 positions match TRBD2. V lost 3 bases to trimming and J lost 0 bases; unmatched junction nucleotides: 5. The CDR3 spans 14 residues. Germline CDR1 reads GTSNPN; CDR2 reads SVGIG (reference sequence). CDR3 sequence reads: CAWRSGRDSYEQYF. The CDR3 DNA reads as TGTGCCTGGAGAAGTGGGAGGGACTCCTACGAGCAGTACTTC.

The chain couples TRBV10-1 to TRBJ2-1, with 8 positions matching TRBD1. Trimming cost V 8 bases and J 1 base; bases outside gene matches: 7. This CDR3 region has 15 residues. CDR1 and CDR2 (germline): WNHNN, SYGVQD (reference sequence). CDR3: CASGQGNFSYNEQFF. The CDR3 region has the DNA TGCGCCAGCGGACAGGGCAACTTTTCCTACAATGAGCAGTTCTTC.

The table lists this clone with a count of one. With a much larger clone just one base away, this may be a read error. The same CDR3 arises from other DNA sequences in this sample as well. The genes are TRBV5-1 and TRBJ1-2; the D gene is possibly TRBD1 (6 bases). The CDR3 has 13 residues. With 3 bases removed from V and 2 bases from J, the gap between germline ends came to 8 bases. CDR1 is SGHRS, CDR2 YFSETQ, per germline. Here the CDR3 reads CASSSTGNYGYTF. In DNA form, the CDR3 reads TGCGCCAGCAGCTCCACAGGGAACTATGGCTACACCTTC.

The CDR3: CSGGDRNTDTQYF. Written as DNA, the CDR3 is TGCAGCGGTGGGGACAGGAACACAGATACGCAGTATTTT. The V call is TRBV29-1, the J call TRBJ2-3; TRBD1 matches 8 bases. The germline CDR1 and CDR2 sequences are SQVTM and ANQGSEA. The CDR3 runs to 13 residues. Losses at the gene ends were 7 bases for V and 2 bases for J; bases not matched to a gene: 5.

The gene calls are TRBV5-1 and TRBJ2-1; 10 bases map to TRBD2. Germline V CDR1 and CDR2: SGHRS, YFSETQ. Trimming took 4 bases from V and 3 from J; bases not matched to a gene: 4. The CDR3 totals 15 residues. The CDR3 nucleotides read TGCGCCAGCAGCCCGGCTAGCGGGAGCTACAATGAGCAGTTCTTC. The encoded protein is CASSPASGSYNEQFF.

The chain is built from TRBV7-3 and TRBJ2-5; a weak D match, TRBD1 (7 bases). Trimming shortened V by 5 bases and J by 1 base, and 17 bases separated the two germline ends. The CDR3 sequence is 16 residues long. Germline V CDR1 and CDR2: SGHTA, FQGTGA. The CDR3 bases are TGTGCCAGCAGCCGGAGGGGGACAGCTTTCCAAGAGACCCAGTACTTC. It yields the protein CASSRRGTAFQETQYF.

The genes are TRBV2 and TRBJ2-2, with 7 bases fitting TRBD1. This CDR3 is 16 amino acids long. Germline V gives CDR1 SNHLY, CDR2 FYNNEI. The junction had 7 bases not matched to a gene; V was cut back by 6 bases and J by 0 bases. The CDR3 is CASSRRQGSNTGELFF. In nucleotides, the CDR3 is TGTGCCAGCAGCAGAAGACAGGGATCGAACACCGGGGAGCTGTTTTTT. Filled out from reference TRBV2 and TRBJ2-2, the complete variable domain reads EPEVTQTPSHQVTQMGQEVILRCVPISNHLYFYWYRQILGQKVEFLVSFYNNEISEKSEIFDDQFSVERPDGSNFTLKIRSTKLEDSAMYFCASSRRQGSNTGELFFGEGSRLTVL.

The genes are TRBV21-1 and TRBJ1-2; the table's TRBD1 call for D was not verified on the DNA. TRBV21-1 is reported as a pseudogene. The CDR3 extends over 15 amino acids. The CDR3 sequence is CASSKWVTGGYGYTF. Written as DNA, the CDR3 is TGTGCCAGCAGCAAATGGGTGACAGGGGGCTATGGCTACACCTTC.

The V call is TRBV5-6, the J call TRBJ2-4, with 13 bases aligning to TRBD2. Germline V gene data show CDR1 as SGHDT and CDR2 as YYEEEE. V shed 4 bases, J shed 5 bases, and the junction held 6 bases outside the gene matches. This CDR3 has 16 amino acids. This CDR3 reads CASSTGLAGDQNIQYF. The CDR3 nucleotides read TGTGCCAGCAGCACAGGACTAGCGGGAGACCAAAACATTCAGTACTTC.

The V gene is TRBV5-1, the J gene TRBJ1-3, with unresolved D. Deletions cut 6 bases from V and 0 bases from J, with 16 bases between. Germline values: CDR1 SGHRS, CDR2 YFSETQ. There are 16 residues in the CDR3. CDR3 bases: TGCGCCAGCACCGAATCTACAGTAACCTCTGGAAACACCATATATTTT. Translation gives CASTESTVTSGNTIYF.

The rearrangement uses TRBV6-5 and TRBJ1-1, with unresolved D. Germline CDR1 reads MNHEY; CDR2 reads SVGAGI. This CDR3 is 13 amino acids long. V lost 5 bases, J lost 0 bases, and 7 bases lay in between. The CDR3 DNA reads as TGTGCCAGCAGTCAGAACATGAACACTGAAGCTTTCTTT. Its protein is CASSQNMNTEAFF.

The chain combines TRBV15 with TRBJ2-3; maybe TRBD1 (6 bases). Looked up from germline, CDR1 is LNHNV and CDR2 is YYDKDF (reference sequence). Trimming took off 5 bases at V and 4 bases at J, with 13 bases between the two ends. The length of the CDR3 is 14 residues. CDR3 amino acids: CATSPGTTADTQYF. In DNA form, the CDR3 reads TGTGCCACCAGCCCCGGGACAACGGCAGATACGCAGTATTTT.